This TCR beta chain was sequenced during a study of blood T cell repertoires in COVID-19. Germline V gene lookup returns CDR1 KGHDR and CDR2 SFDVKD. The CDR3 runs 14 residues. J lost 6 bases, V lost 5 bases, and 6 bases had no gene match. Data came from immunoSEQ multiplex PCR; TCRdb stores just in-frame clones and leaves some out. The sample has some 240,000 clones; 90% to 95% are singletons. The receptor was derived from a man aged 60-69 years with COVID-19, enrolled during active disease. This rearrangement joins TRBV24-1 to TRBJ2-3, with TRBD2 identical over 8 bases. Sequencing used peripheral blood. Here the CDR3 DNA reads TGTGCCACCAGTGGGGCGGGGGGACTCGATACGCAGTATTTT. Protein sequence: CATSGAGGLDTQYF.